The text below deals with one T cell receptor beta chain. Its antigen is as yet unknown. This entry is derived from a study of Ad26.COV2.S vaccination and SARS-CoV-2 variants. Study-level findings and limits: It was reported that spike-specific CD8+ and CD4+ T cell responses were substantially broad after vaccination.

Libraries were prepared by immunoSEQ multiplex PCR; TCRdb keeps only in-frame clonotypes and omits some of them. Of 300,000 to 450,000 clones in the sample, about 90% were seen once. CDR3 length: 14 residues. V gave up 6 bases and J gave up 6 bases, with 17 bases separating them. In germline, CDR1 is MNHEY, CDR2 SMNVEV (reference sequence). The input for sequencing was peripheral blood, taken after recovery from COVID-19. The chain recombines TRBV27 with TRBJ1-1; perhaps TRBD1 as D (5 bases). The receptor was derived from a human donor who had recovered from COVID-19. CDR3 protein: CASSITTGSPEAFF. The CDR3 DNA reads TGTGCCAGCAGCATAACCACAGGTTCACCTGAAGCTTTCTTT.